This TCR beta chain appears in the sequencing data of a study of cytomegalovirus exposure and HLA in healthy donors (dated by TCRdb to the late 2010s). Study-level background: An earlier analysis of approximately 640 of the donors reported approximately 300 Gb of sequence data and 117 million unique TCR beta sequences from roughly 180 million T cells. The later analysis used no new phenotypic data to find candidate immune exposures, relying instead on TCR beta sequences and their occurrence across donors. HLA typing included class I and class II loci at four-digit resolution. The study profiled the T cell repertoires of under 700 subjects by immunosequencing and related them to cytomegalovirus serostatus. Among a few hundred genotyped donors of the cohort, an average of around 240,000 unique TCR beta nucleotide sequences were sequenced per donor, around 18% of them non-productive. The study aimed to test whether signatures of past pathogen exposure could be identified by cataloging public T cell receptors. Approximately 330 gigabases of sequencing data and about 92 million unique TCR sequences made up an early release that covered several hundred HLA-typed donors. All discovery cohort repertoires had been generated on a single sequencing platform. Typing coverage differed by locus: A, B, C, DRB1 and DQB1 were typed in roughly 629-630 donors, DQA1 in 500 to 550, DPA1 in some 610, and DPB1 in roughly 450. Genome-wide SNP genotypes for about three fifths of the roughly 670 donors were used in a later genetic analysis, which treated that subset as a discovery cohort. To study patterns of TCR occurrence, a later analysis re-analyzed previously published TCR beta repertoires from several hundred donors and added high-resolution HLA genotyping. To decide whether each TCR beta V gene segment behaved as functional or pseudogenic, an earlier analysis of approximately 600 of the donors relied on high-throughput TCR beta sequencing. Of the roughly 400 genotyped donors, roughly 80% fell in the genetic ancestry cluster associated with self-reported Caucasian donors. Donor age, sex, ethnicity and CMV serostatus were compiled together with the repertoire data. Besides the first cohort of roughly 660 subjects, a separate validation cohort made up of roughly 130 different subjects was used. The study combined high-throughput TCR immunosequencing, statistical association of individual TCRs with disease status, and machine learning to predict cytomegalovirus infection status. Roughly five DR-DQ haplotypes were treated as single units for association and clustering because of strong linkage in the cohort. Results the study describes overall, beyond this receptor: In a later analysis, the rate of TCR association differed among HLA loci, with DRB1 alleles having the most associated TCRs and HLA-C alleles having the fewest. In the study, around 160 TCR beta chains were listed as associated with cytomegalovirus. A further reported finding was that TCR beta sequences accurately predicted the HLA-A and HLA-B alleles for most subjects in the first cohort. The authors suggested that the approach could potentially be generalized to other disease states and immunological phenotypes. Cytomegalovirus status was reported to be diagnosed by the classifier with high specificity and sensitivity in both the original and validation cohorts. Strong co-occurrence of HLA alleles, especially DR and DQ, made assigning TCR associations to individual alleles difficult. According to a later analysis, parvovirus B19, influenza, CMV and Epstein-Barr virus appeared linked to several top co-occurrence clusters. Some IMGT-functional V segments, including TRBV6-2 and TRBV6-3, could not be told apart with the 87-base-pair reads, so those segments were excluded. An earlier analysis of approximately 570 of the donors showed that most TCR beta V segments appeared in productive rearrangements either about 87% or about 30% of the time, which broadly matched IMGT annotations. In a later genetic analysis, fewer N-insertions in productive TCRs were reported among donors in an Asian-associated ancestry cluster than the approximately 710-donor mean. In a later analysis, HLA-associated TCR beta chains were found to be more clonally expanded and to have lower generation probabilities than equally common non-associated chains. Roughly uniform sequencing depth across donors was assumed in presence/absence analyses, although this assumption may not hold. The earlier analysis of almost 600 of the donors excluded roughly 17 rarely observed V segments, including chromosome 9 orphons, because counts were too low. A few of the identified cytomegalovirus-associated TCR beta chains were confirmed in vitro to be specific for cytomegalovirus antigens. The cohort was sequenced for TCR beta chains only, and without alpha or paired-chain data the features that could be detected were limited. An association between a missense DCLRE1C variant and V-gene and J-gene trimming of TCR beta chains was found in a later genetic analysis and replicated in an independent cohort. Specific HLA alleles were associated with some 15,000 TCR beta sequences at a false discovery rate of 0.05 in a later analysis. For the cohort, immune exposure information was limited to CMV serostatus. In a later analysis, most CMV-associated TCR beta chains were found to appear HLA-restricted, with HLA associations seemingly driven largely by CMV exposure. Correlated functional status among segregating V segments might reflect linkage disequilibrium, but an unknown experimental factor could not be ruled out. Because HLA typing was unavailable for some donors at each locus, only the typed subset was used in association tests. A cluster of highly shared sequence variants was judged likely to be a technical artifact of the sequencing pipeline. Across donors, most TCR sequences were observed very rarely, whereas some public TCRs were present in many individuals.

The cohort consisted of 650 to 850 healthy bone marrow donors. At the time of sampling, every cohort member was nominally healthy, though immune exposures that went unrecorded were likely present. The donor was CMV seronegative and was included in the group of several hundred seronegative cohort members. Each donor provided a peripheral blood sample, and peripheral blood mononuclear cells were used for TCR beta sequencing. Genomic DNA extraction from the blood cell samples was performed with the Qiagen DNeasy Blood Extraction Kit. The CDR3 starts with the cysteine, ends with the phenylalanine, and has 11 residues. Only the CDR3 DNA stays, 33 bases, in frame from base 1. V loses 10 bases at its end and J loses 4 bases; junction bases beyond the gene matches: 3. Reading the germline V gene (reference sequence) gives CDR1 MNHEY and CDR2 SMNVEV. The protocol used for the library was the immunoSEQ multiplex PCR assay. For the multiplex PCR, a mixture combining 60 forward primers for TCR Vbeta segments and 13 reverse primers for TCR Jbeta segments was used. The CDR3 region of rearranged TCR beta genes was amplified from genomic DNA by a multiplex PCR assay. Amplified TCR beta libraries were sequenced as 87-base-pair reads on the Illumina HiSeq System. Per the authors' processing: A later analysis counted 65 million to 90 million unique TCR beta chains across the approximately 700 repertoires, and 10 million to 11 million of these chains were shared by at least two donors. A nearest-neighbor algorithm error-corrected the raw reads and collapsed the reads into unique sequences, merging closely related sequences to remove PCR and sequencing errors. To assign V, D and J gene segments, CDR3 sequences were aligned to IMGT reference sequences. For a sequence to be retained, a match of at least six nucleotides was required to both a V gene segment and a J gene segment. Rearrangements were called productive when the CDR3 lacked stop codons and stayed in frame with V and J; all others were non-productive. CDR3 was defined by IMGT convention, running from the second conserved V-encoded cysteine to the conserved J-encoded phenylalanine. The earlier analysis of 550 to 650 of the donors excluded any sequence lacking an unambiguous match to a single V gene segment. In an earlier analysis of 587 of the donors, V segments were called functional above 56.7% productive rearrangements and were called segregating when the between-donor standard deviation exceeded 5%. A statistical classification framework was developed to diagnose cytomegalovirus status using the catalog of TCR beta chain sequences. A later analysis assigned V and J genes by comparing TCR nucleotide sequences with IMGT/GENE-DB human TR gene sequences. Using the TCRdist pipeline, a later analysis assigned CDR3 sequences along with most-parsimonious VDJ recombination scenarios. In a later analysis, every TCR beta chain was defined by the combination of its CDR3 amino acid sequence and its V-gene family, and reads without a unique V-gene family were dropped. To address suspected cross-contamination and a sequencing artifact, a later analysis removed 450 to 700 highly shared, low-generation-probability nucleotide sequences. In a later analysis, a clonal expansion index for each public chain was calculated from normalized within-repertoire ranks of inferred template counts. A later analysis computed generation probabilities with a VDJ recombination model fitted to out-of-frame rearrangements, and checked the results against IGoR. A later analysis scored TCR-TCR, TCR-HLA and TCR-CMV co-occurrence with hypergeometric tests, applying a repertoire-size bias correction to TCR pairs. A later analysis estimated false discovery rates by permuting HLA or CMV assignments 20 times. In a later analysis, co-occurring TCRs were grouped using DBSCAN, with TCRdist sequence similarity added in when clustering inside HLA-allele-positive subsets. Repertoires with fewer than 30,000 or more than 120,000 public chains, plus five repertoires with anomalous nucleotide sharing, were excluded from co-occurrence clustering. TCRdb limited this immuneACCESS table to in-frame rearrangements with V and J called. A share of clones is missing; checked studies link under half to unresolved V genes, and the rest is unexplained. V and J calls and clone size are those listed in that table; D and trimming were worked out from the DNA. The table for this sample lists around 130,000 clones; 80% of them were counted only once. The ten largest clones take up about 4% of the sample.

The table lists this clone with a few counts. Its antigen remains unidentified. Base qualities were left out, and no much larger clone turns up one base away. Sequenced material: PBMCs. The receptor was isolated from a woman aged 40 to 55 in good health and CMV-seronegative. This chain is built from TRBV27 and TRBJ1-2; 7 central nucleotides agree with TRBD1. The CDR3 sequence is CATGGLYGYTF. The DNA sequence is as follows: TGTGCCACAGGGGGGCTCTATGGCTACACCTTC.